Shown below are 17 T cell receptor beta chains from a single sample sequenced in a study of long-term antiretroviral therapy in people with HIV. Sequencing used immunoSEQ v3.0 at survey level. Only in-frame clones appear in the TCRdb table, and some are missing; sequencing was by immunoSEQ multiplex PCR. This table has some 36,000 clones, roughly 84% appearing once. Sequenced material: unsorted PBMCs, taken approximately 2.7 years before starting antiretroviral therapy. All receptors come from a woman in her 30s with HIV.

This sequence joins TRBV6-6 and TRBJ2-7; 9 nucleotides line up with TRBD2. CDR3 length equals 16 residues. The V and J ends lost 0 bases and 3 bases, in that order; junction bases with no gene match: 6. Germline V gene sequence: CDR1 MNHNY, CDR2 SVGAGI (reference sequence). CDR3 protein: CASSYSLAGAHYEQYF. The CDR3 nucleotides are TGTGCCAGCAGTTACTCTTTAGCGGGGGCTCACTACGAGCAGTACTTC.

J is TRBJ2-1 and V is TRBV7-9, with 12 bases that match TRBD2. J lost 8 bases, V lost 5 bases, and 7 bases had no gene match. Germline CDR1 is SEHNR and CDR2 is FQNEAQ (reference sequence). The CDR3 sequence is 15 residues long. Here the CDR3 reads CASSPLAGGPYEQFF. Here the CDR3 DNA reads TGTGCCAGCAGCCCGCTAGCGGGGGGGCCCTATGAGCAGTTCTTC.

The chain combines TRBV9 with TRBJ2-1; the match to TRBD1 covers 10 bases. V gave up 0 bases and J gave up 8 bases; unmatched junction bases: 14. Germline CDR1 and CDR2: SGDLS and YYNGEE. This CDR3 has 18 amino acids. The DNA of the CDR3 is TGTGCCAGCAGCGTAGCTTTTCCCGGGACAGGGGCTGCCGATGAGCAGTTCTTC. Its translation: CASSVAFPGTGAADEQFF.

This rearrangement joins TRBV7-6 to TRBJ2-1; unclear D gene. Germline V gene lookup returns CDR1 SGHVS and CDR2 FNYEAQ. The CDR3 extends over 14 amino acids. Trimming cost V 0 bases and J 7 bases, with 10 bases left between them. CDR3 in amino acids: CASSLATGVNEQFF. The CDR3 DNA is TGTGCCAGCAGCTTAGCAACGGGTGTGAATGAGCAGTTCTTC.

This clone was recorded once. The chain is built from TRBV12-2 and TRBJ2-7. TRBV12-2 is noted as a pseudogene. This CDR3 has 15 amino acids. CDR3 coding DNA: TGTGCAAGTCGCTTAGCGTGGGGACGTAATTACGAGCAGTACGTC. Protein sequence: CASRLAWGRNYEQYV.

The chain couples TRBV23-1 to TRBJ2-7, with unresolved D. TRBV23-1 is recorded as an ORF, its role being uncertain. The CDR3 spans 12 residues. With 0 bases removed from V and 4 bases from J, the gap between germline ends came to 4 bases. Here the CDR3 reads CASSQSKYEQYV. CDR3 nucleotides: TGCGCCAGCAGTCAATCGAAGTACGAGCAGTACGTC.

The chain recombines TRBV27 with TRBJ1-1; perhaps TRBD1 as D (6 bases). Germline V gene data show CDR1 as MNHEY and CDR2 as SMNVEV (reference sequence). The CDR3 sequence is 15 residues long. Trimming took off 3 bases at V and 6 bases at J, with 17 bases between the two ends. CDR3 sequence: CASSFSFRGEPEAFF. CDR3 DNA: TGTGCCAGCAGTTTTTCGTTCAGGGGAGAGCCTGAAGCTTTCTTT.

The chain carries TRBV19 and TRBJ1-1; possibly TRBD1 for D (6 bases). The CDR3 is 12 amino acids. Looked up from germline, CDR1 is LNHDA and CDR2 is SQIVND (reference sequence). Trimming cost V 7 bases and J 6 bases, with 12 bases left between them. CDR3: CASKTGAAEAFF. CDR3 sequence (DNA): TGTGCCAGTAAGACGGGGGCGGCTGAAGCTTTCTTT.

This clone was seen only once. The V and J genes are TRBV9 and TRBJ2-2; D is unclear. The CDR3 runs 15 residues. V lost 4 bases and J 0 bases, leaving 10 bases between the germline ends. Looked up from germline, CDR1 is SGDLS and CDR2 is YYNGEE. The CDR3 DNA sequence: TGTGCCAGCAGCTCTAGGGTGGCGAACACCGGGGAGCTGTTTTTT. Translating it yields CASSSRVANTGELFF.

This chain uses TRBV12-5 with TRBJ2-1, with 8 nucleotides matching TRBD1. This CDR3 comprises 14 residues. Germline V lookup: CDR1 LGHNT, CDR2 FRNRAP. J lost 9 bases, V lost 7 bases, and 11 bases had no gene match. The CDR3 is CASAFSDREGEQFF. The CDR3 region has the DNA TGTGCTAGTGCCTTCTCGGACAGGGAAGGTGAGCAGTTCTTC.

Here the CDR3 reads CASSDGQGDTGELFF. DNA for the CDR3: TGTGCCAGCAGTGACGGGCAGGGTGACACCGGGGAGCTGTTTTTT. This chain joins TRBV6-4 and TRBJ2-2; possible D gene TRBD1, 5 bases. The CDR3 spans 15 residues. V was clipped by 2 bases and J by 3 bases, with 10 bases between them. Per the germline V gene, CDR1 is MRHNA and CDR2 is SNTAGT.

This chain connects TRBV30 to TRBJ2-1, with D tentatively TRBD1 (7 bases). Germline lookup yields CDR1 GTSNPN and CDR2 SVGIG (reference sequence). Trimming cost V 5 bases and J 4 bases, with 18 bases left between them. The CDR3 spans 15 residues. The chain's CDR3 is CAWGGGQEIYNEQFF. As DNA, the CDR3 is TGTGCCTGGGGGGGAGGACAGGAGATTTACAATGAGCAGTTCTTC.

The J gene is TRBJ2-3, the V gene TRBV5-4; possible D gene TRBD2, 5 bases. V shed 4 bases and J shed 8 bases, with 17 bases lying between them. CDR3 length equals 14 residues. Germline V gives CDR1 SGHNT, CDR2 YYREEE (reference sequence). The CDR3 loop is CASSRGTSEGTQYF. CDR3 nucleotides: TGTGCCAGCAGCCGGGGTACGAGCGAGGGTACGCAGTATTTT.

CDR3 amino acids: CASSEFASSYNEQFF. The CDR3 DNA is TGTGCCAGCAGTGAGTTTGCCAGCTCCTACAATGAGCAGTTCTTC. This chain joins TRBV2 and TRBJ2-1; the D is unclear. Looked up from germline, CDR1 is SNHLY and CDR2 is FYNNEI. V gave up 3 bases and J gave up 0 bases, with 9 bases separating them. The CDR3 is 15 residues long.

The V and J genes are TRBV7-2 and TRBJ1-6; D call uncertain. V lost 6 bases and J lost 8, with 14 bases in between. The germline gives CDR1 SGHTA, CDR2 FQGNSA. CDR3 length equals 14 residues. The CDR3 DNA reads TGTGCCAGCAGACCCTCGTTGGGGTATTCACCCCTCCACTTT. Protein sequence: CASRPSLGYSPLHF.

A word on this clone: At one of its ends the junction is not consistent with the germline gene, which may arise from a read error. The chain recombines TRBV5-1 with TRBJ1-2, with D perhaps TRBD1 (6 bases). CDR1 and CDR2 from the germline V gene are SGHRS and YFSETQ. The CDR3 runs 14 residues. The CDR3 DNA is TGCGCCAGCAGGTTGGACCAGGGGATTGGGGGCTACACCTTC. Its translation: CASRLDQGIGGYTF.

The CDR3 protein is CASSRVRGNYGYTF. The CDR3, as DNA: TGTGCCAGCAGTCGAGTACGGGGTAACTATGGCTACACCTTC. The rearrangement joins TRBV14 to TRBJ1-2; D is unclear. Trimming shortened V by 6 bases and J by 1 base, and 12 bases separated the two germline ends. The CDR3 covers 14 residues. Germline V gene sequence: CDR1 SGHDN, CDR2 FVKESK.